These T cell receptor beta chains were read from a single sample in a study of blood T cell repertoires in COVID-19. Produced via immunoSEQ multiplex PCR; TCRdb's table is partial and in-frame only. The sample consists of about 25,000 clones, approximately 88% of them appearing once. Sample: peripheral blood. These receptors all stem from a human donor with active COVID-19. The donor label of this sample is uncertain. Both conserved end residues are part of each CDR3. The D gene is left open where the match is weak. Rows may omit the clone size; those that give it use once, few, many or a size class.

CDR3 DNA: TGTGCCAGCAGTTTTGCGGTCAGGGGATCCGGAGCCTACGAGCAGTACTTC; CDR3 protein: CASSFAVRGSGAYEQYF; J gene: TRBJ2-7; D gene: -; clone size: once; V gene: TRBV11-3
CDR3 DNA: TGTGCCAGCAGTGAAGTTCTAGCGGGATTAGGGGCAACTAATGAAAAACTGTTTTTT; CDR3 protein: CASSEVLAGLGATNEKLFF; J gene: TRBJ1-4; D gene: -; clone size: -; V gene: TRBV2
CDR3 DNA: TGTGCCAGCTCACCTAAAACGCCAACTAGCGGGAGGGCCATAGATACGCAGTATTTT; CDR3 protein: CASSPKTPTSGRAIDTQYF; J gene: TRBJ2-3; D gene: TRBD2; clone size: -; V gene: TRBV18
CDR3 DNA: TGCAGCGTTTATTTAACGGGAGGGCCAAGCACCGGGGAGCTGTTTTTT; CDR3 protein: CSVYLTGGPSTGELFF; J gene: TRBJ2-2; D gene: TRBD2; clone size: -; V gene: TRBV29-1
CDR3 DNA: TGTGCCAGCAGACTAGGGACAGGGGGGACCAATGAGCAGTTCTTC; CDR3 protein: CASRLGTGGTNEQFF; J gene: TRBJ2-1; D gene: TRBD1; clone size: -; V gene: TRBV3-1/TRBV3-2
CDR3 DNA: TGTGCCAGCAGTGGAGTCAGGGTCGTCGGGGAGCTGTTTTTT; CDR3 protein: CASSGVRVVGELFF; J gene: TRBJ2-2; D gene: -; clone size: once; V gene: TRBV2
CDR3 DNA: TGTGCCAGCAGTTTAGCGGCGTTTGACTCCTACAATGAGCAGTTCTTC; CDR3 protein: CASSLAAFDSYNEQFF; J gene: TRBJ2-1; D gene: -; clone size: -; V gene: TRBV28
CDR3 DNA: TGCGCCAGCAGCTTGGGGGTAGCTAACAATGAGCAGTTCTTC; CDR3 protein: CASSLGVANNEQFF; J gene: TRBJ2-1; D gene: -; clone size: -; V gene: TRBV5-1
CDR3 DNA: TGTGCCAGCAGCATGGACAGTAAAGAGACCCAGTACTTC; CDR3 protein: CASSMDSKETQYF; J gene: TRBJ2-5; D gene: -; clone size: -; V gene: TRBV2
CDR3 DNA: TGTGCCAGCAGCTTAGCAGGGGCAGGGGCCAATGAGCAGTTCTTC; CDR3 protein: CASSLAGAGANEQFF; J gene: TRBJ2-1; D gene: -; clone size: -; V gene: TRBV7-2
CDR3 DNA: TGTGCCAGCAGACAGGGGTCCCGGAATAATTCACCCCTCCACTTT; CDR3 protein: CASRQGSRNNSPLHF; J gene: TRBJ1-6; D gene: TRBD1; clone size: -; V gene: TRBV28
CDR3 DNA: TGTGCCAGCAGCTTAGGGTCGACATACCAAGAGACCCAGTACTTC; CDR3 protein: CASSLGSTYQETQYF; J gene: TRBJ2-5; D gene: -; clone size: -; V gene: TRBV7-9
CDR3 DNA: TGTGCCAGCAGCAGCCTAGCGGGAGGATACAATGAGCAGTTCTTC; CDR3 protein: CASSSLAGGYNEQFF; J gene: TRBJ2-1; D gene: TRBD2; clone size: -; V gene: TRBV7-2
CDR3 DNA: TGTGCCAGCAGGATTTCAGGGGAGACCCAGTACTTC; CDR3 protein: CASRISGETQYF; J gene: TRBJ2-5; D gene: -; clone size: -; V gene: TRBV28
CDR3 DNA: TGTGCCAGCAGCATACGATCGTTGGGGGGTGAGCTGTTTTTT; CDR3 protein: CASSIRSLGGELFF; J gene: TRBJ2-2; D gene: -; clone size: -; V gene: TRBV5-5
CDR3 DNA: TGTGCCAGCAGCCCGGAGGGTGTAATGGGGGTCCAAGAGACCCAGTACTTC; CDR3 protein: CASSPEGVMGVQETQYF; J gene: TRBJ2-5; D gene: -; clone size: -; V gene: TRBV9
CDR3 DNA: TGTGCCAGCAGCCGAGAAGCCTCTGGGGCCAACGTCCTGACTTTC; CDR3 protein: CASSREASGANVLTF; J gene: TRBJ2-6; D gene: -; clone size: -; V gene: TRBV7-8
CDR3 DNA: TGTGCCAGCACCAAGAGTTCCGGGGATAACTACAATGAGCAGTTCTTC; CDR3 protein: CASTKSSGDNYNEQFF; J gene: TRBJ2-1; D gene: -; clone size: -; V gene: TRBV7-6
CDR3 DNA: TGTGCCAGCAGTCCCGGGACTAGCGGGTTTATTCAAGAGACCCAGTACTTC; CDR3 protein: CASSPGTSGFIQETQYF; J gene: TRBJ2-5; D gene: TRBD2; clone size: -; V gene: TRBV6-2/TRBV6-3
CDR3 DNA: TGTGCCAGCTCACCCCAGGGCGGTGAAGCTTTCTTT; CDR3 protein: CASSPQGGEAFF; J gene: TRBJ1-1; D gene: -; clone size: few; V gene: TRBV18
CDR3 DNA: TGTGCCAGCAGCTTAGGGGGCCTGTTAAACTATGGCTACACCTTC; CDR3 protein: CASSLGGLLNYGYTF; J gene: TRBJ1-2; D gene: -; clone size: -; V gene: TRBV11-3
CDR3 DNA: TGTGCCAGTAGTAGGGGGGGGCCGGGCAATCAGCCCCAGCATTTT; CDR3 protein: CASSRGGPGNQPQHF; J gene: TRBJ1-5; D gene: -; clone size: -; V gene: TRBV19
CDR3 DNA: TGTGCCAGCAGCTTGGGACTAGCGCCTTCCTCTGGGGCCAACGTCCTGACTTTC; CDR3 protein: CASSLGLAPSSGANVLTF; J gene: TRBJ2-6; D gene: TRBD2; clone size: -; V gene: TRBV5-4
CDR3 DNA: TGCAGCGTTAGGACTAGCGGGGGAACCTACGAGCAGTACTTC; CDR3 protein: CSVRTSGGTYEQYF; J gene: TRBJ2-7; D gene: TRBD2; clone size: -; V gene: TRBV29-1
CDR3 DNA: TGTGCCAGCAGTTTATCACTAGCGGGAGGAACAGATACGCAGTATTTT; CDR3 protein: CASSLSLAGGTDTQYF; J gene: TRBJ2-3; D gene: TRBD2; clone size: -; V gene: TRBV28
CDR3 DNA: TGTGCCAGCCTATCGGGGGACCGCGCCTCCTACGAGCAGTACTTC; CDR3 protein: CASLSGDRASYEQYF; J gene: TRBJ2-7; D gene: -; clone size: once; V gene: TRBV18